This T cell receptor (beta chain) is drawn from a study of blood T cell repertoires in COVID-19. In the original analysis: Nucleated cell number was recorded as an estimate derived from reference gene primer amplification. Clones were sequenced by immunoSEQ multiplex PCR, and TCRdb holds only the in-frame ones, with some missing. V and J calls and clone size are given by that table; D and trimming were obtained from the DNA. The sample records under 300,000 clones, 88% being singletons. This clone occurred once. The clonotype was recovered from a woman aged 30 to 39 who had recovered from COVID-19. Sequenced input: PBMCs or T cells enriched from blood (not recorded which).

CDR3 sequence (DNA): TGCGCCAGCAGCTTGGTCACAGACGGGGAGGGAAGTGGCTACACCTTC. Amino acids: CASSLVTDGEGSGYTF. The rearrangement links TRBV5-1 to TRBJ1-2; D remains unclear. This CDR3 is built from 16 residues. Trimming removed 0 bases at V and 7 bases at J, with 19 bases between. Per germline, CDR1 SGHRS and CDR2 YFSETQ.